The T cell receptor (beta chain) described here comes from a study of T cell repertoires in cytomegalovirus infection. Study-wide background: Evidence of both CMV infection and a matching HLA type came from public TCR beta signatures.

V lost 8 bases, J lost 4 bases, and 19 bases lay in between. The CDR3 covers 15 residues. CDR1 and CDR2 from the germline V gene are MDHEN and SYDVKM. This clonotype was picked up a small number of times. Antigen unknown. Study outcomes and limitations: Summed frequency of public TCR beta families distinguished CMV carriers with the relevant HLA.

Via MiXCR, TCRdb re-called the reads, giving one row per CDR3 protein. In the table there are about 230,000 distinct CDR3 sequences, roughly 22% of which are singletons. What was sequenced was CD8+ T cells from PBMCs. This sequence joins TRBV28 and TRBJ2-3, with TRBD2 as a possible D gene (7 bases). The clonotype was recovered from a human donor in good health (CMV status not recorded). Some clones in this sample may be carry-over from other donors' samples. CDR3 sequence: CASGGGSQGADTQYF. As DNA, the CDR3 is TGTGCCAGCGGGGGGGGCTCCCAAGGGGCAGATACGCAGTATTTT. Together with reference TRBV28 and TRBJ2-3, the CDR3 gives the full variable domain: DVKVTQSSRYLVKRTGEKVFLECVQDMDHENMFWYRQDPGLGLRLIYFSYDVKMKEKGDIPEGYSVSREKKERFSLILESASTNQTSMYLCASGGGSQGADTQYFGPGTRLTVL.